Listed here are 32 T cell receptor beta chains from one sample, sequenced in a study of beta chain features in type 1 diabetes. Study-wide findings and caveats: Shorter TCRB CDR3s, moderately but significantly so, marked every one of the four CD4+ subsets in Type 1 diabetes patients.

These receptors have no known antigen. What was sequenced were expressed TCRB transcripts, since all of the isolated RNA had been reverse transcribed. Data came from immunoSEQ multiplex PCR; TCRdb stores just in-frame clones and leaves some out. The table includes a few hundred thousand clones, over 11% detected once. The sequenced material came from naive CD4+ T cells from blood. The receptors were gathered from a man aged 30 to 45 with type 1 diabetes.

The gene calls are TRBV15 and TRBJ2-1; 7 bases match TRBD2. The CDR3 runs 17 residues. CDR1 LNHNV and CDR2 YYDKDF come from the germline V gene (reference sequence). Trimming removed 0 bases from V and 2 bases from J; junction bases left unmatched: 7. This chain's CDR3 is CATSRDRGRGAYNEQFF. CDR3 nucleotides: TGTGCCACCAGCAGAGATCGGGGGAGGGGCGCCTACAATGAGCAGTTCTTC.

This clone occurred a few times. The V and J genes are TRBV2 and TRBJ2-5; D may be TRBD2 (6 bases). The CDR3 has 15 amino acids. Trimming left V 1 base short and J 0 bases short, with 9 bases between. CDR1 SNHLY and CDR2 FYNNEI come from the germline V gene. In DNA, the CDR3 is TGTGCCAGCAGTGAAGTACGGACTAACCAAGAGACCCAGTACTTC. It codes for CASSEVRTNQETQYF.

This clone was picked up a small number of times. V and J are TRBV7-9 and TRBJ1-5; D perhaps matches TRBD1 (6 bases). With 5 bases removed from V and 0 bases from J, the gap between germline ends came to 11 bases. CDR1 SEHNR and CDR2 FQNEAQ come from the germline V gene (reference sequence). The CDR3 has 15 amino acids. The CDR3 protein is CASSPGQNSNQPQHF. CDR3 nucleotide sequence: TGTGCCAGCAGCCCCGGACAGAATAGCAATCAGCCCCAGCATTTT.

CDR3: CASSPPNRELNTEAFF. CDR3 nucleotide sequence: TGTGCCAGCTCACCACCGAACAGAGAGTTGAACACTGAAGCTTTCTTT. The J gene is TRBJ1-1, the V gene TRBV18; D gene ambiguous. V lost 0 bases and J lost 0, with 11 bases in between. The germline V gene encodes CDR1 KGHSH and CDR2 LQKENI. This CDR3 has 16 residues.

There are a few counts of this clone. This sequence joins TRBV18 and TRBJ1-1; D is undetermined. This CDR3 comprises 14 residues. CDR1 is KGHSH and CDR2 is LQKENI in the germline V gene. With 0 bases removed from V and 2 bases from J, the gap between germline ends came to 7 bases. The CDR3 nucleotides are TGTGCCAGCTCACCACCGGCTGATAACACTGAAGCTTTCTTT. Its protein product is CASSPPADNTEAFF.

This clone occurred a few times. V usage is TRBV11-2 and J usage is TRBJ2-1; D is possibly TRBD2 (5 bases). The ends were cut back, 4 bases at V and 7 bases at J, with 17 bases in the middle. CDR3 size: 15 residues. CDR1 is SGHAT and CDR2 is FQNNGV in the germline V gene. The CDR3 spells CASSSRVGGENEQFF. The CDR3 nucleotides are TGTGCCAGCAGCTCGAGGGTAGGTGGGGAGAATGAGCAGTTCTTC.

The gene calls are TRBV7-6 and TRBJ2-3; TRBD2 aligns across 8 bases. Trimming took 5 bases from V and 1 from J; bases not matched to a gene: 8. CDR3 length: 16 residues. CDR1 and CDR2 from the germline V gene are SGHVS and FNYEAQ. CDR3 amino acids: CASSAGPGGGTDTQYF. The CDR3 DNA reads TGTGCCAGCAGCGCGGGCCCGGGGGGGGGCACAGATACGCAGTATTTT.

This clone was counted only a few times. The chain recombines TRBV2 with TRBJ2-7; 7 nucleotides match TRBD1. The CDR3 loop spans 13 amino acids. Germline V lookup: CDR1 SNHLY, CDR2 FYNNEI. J lost 2 bases, V lost 5 bases, and 3 bases had no gene match. CDR3 nucleotide sequence: TGTGCCAGCAGTCCGGACAGGACCTACGAGCAGTACTTC. It is translated as CASSPDRTYEQYF.

The chain recombines TRBV5-1 with TRBJ2-2; D might be TRBD1 (6 bases). This CDR3 is 14 amino acids long. Trimming removed 5 bases at V and 1 base at J, with 9 bases between. Germline V gene data show CDR1 as SGHRS and CDR2 as YFSETQ. Here the CDR3 reads CASSGRGNTGELFF. The CDR3 nucleotides read TGCGCCAGCAGTGGCAGGGGGAACACCGGGGAGCTGTTTTTT.

The table lists this clone with a few counts. The V gene is TRBV25-1, the J gene TRBJ1-1, with a tentative D call TRBD1 (6 bases). Trimming cost V 4 bases and J 10 bases, with 13 bases left between them. The CDR3 consists of 12 residues. In germline, CDR1 is MGHDK, CDR2 SYGVNS. In DNA form, the CDR3 reads TGTGCCAGCAGTGGAACAGGGTTGGGAGCTTTCTTT. Protein sequence: CASSGTGLGAFF.

This clone was seen a few times. CDR3 amino acids: CASSLYAALNTEAFF. Here the CDR3 DNA reads TGTGCCAGCAGCTTATATGCGGCTTTGAACACTGAAGCTTTCTTT. J is TRBJ1-1 and V is TRBV7-9; D is undetermined. V was trimmed by 2 bases and J by 0 bases, leaving 10 bases between them. Germline V gene lookup returns CDR1 SEHNR and CDR2 FQNEAQ (reference sequence). The CDR3 length is 15 residues.

This clone has just a few counts. The CDR3 sequence: CASSKTQGTEQYF. Written as DNA, the CDR3 is TGTGCCAGCAGCAAAACACAGGGGACCGAGCAGTACTTC. The chain uses TRBV7-2 and TRBJ2-7; TRBD1 matches at 7 bases. From germline, CDR1 is SGHTA and CDR2 FQGNSA. J was trimmed by 6 bases and V by 5 bases; bases with no gene match: 7. The CDR3 totals 13 residues.

The rearrangement uses TRBV5-1 and TRBJ2-1; 9 bases are a match to TRBD1. The CDR3 consists of 15 residues. CDR1 is SGHRS, CDR2 YFSETQ, per germline. After removal of 0 bases from V and 7 bases from J, the junction contained 5 bases not matched to a gene. The CDR3 sequence is CASSLGGQGRNEQFF. As DNA, the CDR3 is TGCGCCAGCAGCTTGGGGGGACAGGGCCGGAATGAGCAGTTCTTC.

This clone appeared a few times. This chain uses TRBV4-2 with TRBJ2-1; 11 bases match TRBD2. CDR1 LGHNA and CDR2 YNFKEQ come from the germline V gene. This CDR3 is 18 amino acids long. Trimming at V came to 0 bases and at J to 5 bases, leaving 9 bases not matched to a gene. CDR3 residues: CASSQESSTSGANNEQFF. CDR3 DNA sequence: TGTGCCAGCAGCCAAGAGTCCTCGACTAGCGGGGCTAACAATGAGCAGTTCTTC.

This chain connects TRBV6-1 to TRBJ1-1, with a weak D call TRBD1 (5 bases). Trimming pared 8 bases from V and 4 bases from J, leaving 17 bases between. The CDR3 runs to 14 residues. The V gene's germline CDR1 is MNHNS and CDR2 SASEGT. CDR3 protein: CASGRQLPVTEAFF. CDR3 nucleotides: TGTGCCAGCGGAAGACAGCTGCCCGTCACTGAAGCTTTCTTT.

This clone was found a few times. This chain connects TRBV6-5 to TRBJ1-1; the match to TRBD1 covers 7 bases. Germline loops: CDR1 MNHEY, CDR2 SVGAGI. CDR3 length: 14 amino acids. With V trimmed by 6 bases and J by 1 base, 5 bases remained unmatched. Written as DNA, the CDR3 is TGTGCCAGCAGCCTGGGACAGCCGAACACTGAAGCTTTCTTT. It encodes CASSLGQPNTEAFF.

This clone was seen more than once but under ten times. This sequence joins TRBV18 and TRBJ1-4; tentative D call: TRBD1 (6 bases). With 5 bases removed from V and 0 bases from J, the gap between germline ends came to 7 bases. The length of the CDR3 is 14 residues. CDR1 and CDR2 (germline): KGHSH, LQKENI. For the CDR3, the DNA is TGTGCCAGCTCAAGACAGGCAACTAATGAAAAACTGTTTTTT. Residues: CASSRQATNEKLFF.

The rearrangement uses TRBV10-3 and TRBJ2-7; 9 bases fit TRBD1. This CDR3 is 13 amino acids long. CDR1 and CDR2 from the germline V gene are ENHRY and SYGVKD. Trimming took 4 bases from V and 4 from J; bases not matched to a gene: 2. CDR3 coding DNA: TGTGCCATCAGTGTGGACAGGGGATACGAGCAGTACTTC. Translating gives CAISVDRGYEQYF.

This clone was seen more than once but under ten times. The rearrangement joins TRBV5-1 to TRBJ2-5, with 9 bases fitting TRBD1. The CDR3 totals 14 residues. Trimming took 4 bases from V and 6 from J; bases not matched to a gene: 7. CDR1 and CDR2 (germline): SGHRS, YFSETQ. In DNA form, the CDR3 reads TGCGCCAGCAGCGGAACAGGGGGCACGCAGACCCAGTACTTC. Translating it yields CASSGTGGTQTQYF.

This clone occurred a few times. This chain joins TRBV5-4 and TRBJ2-7, with 7 bases fitting TRBD1. This CDR3 region has 14 residues. V shed 6 bases and J 3 bases; nucleotides not matched to a gene: 9. Germline CDR1 and CDR2: SGHNT and YYREEE (reference sequence). CDR3 in amino acids: CASNRQGGDYEQYF. DNA for the CDR3: TGTGCCAGCAACAGACAGGGTGGAGACTACGAGCAGTACTTC.

The table lists this clone with a few counts. V is TRBV30 and J is TRBJ2-7; TRBD1 aligns across 12 bases. CDR3 length equals 12 residues. V lost 8 bases and J lost 6; bases outside the gene matches: 5. Germline assignment: CDR1 GTSNPN and CDR2 SVGIG (reference sequence). DNA of the CDR3: TGTGCCGGGGGACAGGGGGCTCCCGAGCAGTACTTC. Residues: CAGGQGAPEQYF.

This clone showed up just a few times. V gene TRBV7-2 combines with J gene TRBJ2-5, with D tentatively TRBD2 (6 bases). This CDR3 region has 16 residues. V lost 4 bases and J lost 1, with 16 bases in between. Germline CDR1 SGHTA, CDR2 FQGNSA. CDR3 nucleotides: TGTGCCAGCAGCTCCCGGAGGGCCGGTTTCCAAGAGACCCAGTACTTC. Translation: CASSSRRAGFQETQYF.

This clone has a handful of counts. The chain is built from TRBV7-9 and TRBJ2-2, with 7 nucleotides matching TRBD1. CDR1 SEHNR and CDR2 FQNEAQ come from the germline V gene (reference sequence). The CDR3 length is 14 residues. Trimming removed 2 bases from V and 3 bases from J; junction bases left unmatched: 0. The CDR3 DNA reads TGTGCCAGCAGCTTAACAGGGGACACCGGGGAGCTGTTTTTT. Translating gives CASSLTGDTGELFF.

This clone occurred a few times. The chain employs TRBV2 and TRBJ2-1, with 9 bases aligning to TRBD1. This CDR3 is built from 14 residues. Trimming at V came to 8 bases and at J to 8 bases, leaving 10 bases not matched to a gene. Germline CDR1 and CDR2: SNHLY and FYNNEI. CDR3 region: CASSPGQGRDEQFF. As DNA, the CDR3 is TGTGCCAGCTCGCCTGGACAGGGGAGGGATGAGCAGTTCTTC. Full variable domain (remainder filled in from reference TRBV2 and TRBJ2-1): EPEVTQTPSHQVTQMGQEVILRCVPISNHLYFYWYRQILGQKVEFLVSFYNNEISEKSEIFDDQFSVERPDGSNFTLKIRSTKLEDSAMYFCASSPGQGRDEQFFGPGTRLTVL.

This clone was picked up a small number of times. The chain combines TRBV23-1 with TRBJ1-3; tentative D call: TRBD1 (5 bases). TRBV23-1 is placed among ORFs of uncertain function. V lost 7 bases and J lost 3, with 16 bases in between. The CDR3 is made up of 15 amino acids. The CDR3 DNA reads TGCGCCAGCACCAGAATAGGGGAGGGTGGAAACACCATATATTTT. Its translation is CASTRIGEGGNTIYF.

A word on this clone: Other DNA sequences in the sample encode the same CDR3. J is TRBJ2-5 and V is TRBV5-1; 7 nucleotides match TRBD1. The CDR3 is 14 amino acids. Germline V gene lookup returns CDR1 SGHRS and CDR2 YFSETQ. V lost 4 bases, J lost 2 bases, and 5 bases stayed unmatched. The CDR3 DNA is TGCGCCAGCAGCCCCGGGACAGTGCAAGAGACCCAGTACTTC. Its translation: CASSPGTVQETQYF.

This chain joins TRBV4-2 and TRBJ2-3; 8 nucleotides line up with TRBD2. The CDR3 has 17 amino acids. V lost 0 bases and J lost 3; bases outside the gene matches: 8. CDR1 and CDR2 (germline): LGHNA, YNFKEQ. CDR3 region: CASSQDGTGGRTDTQYF. DNA of the CDR3: TGTGCCAGCAGCCAAGACGGGACGGGGGGGCGAACAGATACGCAGTATTTT.

This chain uses TRBV6-5 with TRBJ1-2; D gene uncertain. The V end was cut by 4 bases, the J end by 1 base, with 13 bases between. CDR3 length equals 15 residues. The V gene's germline CDR1 is MNHEY and CDR2 SVGAGI. The CDR3, as DNA: TGTGCCAGCAGTTTGCTTAATCCGGTTAACTATGGCTACACCTTC. The encoded protein is CASSLLNPVNYGYTF.

The J gene is TRBJ2-1, the V gene TRBV14; the D gene is possibly TRBD2 (6 bases). The V and J ends lost 2 bases and 3 bases respectively, with 17 bases between them. The CDR3 totals 17 residues. Germline CDR1 is SGHDN and CDR2 is FVKESK. This CDR3 is CASSQFRLGGDYNEQFF. The CDR3 DNA reads TGTGCCAGCAGCCAATTCCGACTGGGCGGGGACTACAATGAGCAGTTCTTC. The full variable domain, rest sourced from reference TRBV14 and TRBJ2-1, is EAGVTQFPSHSVIEKGQTVTLRCDPISGHDNLYWYRRVMGKEIKFLLHFVKESKQDESGMPNNRFLAERTGGTYSTLKVQPAELEDSGVYFCASSQFRLGGDYNEQFFGPGTRLTVL.

This clone came up a few times. The chain is built from TRBV12-5 and TRBJ2-2, with D uncertain. CDR3 size: 12 residues. V lost 2 bases and J lost 8, with 6 bases in between. The germline gives CDR1 LGHNT, CDR2 FRNRAP. CDR3 nucleotides: TGTGCTAGTGGTTTGTCAGCGGGGGAGCTGTTTTTT. Its protein product is CASGLSAGELFF.

The table lists this clone with a count of one. The chain recombines TRBV5-1 with TRBJ2-1; 11 bases line up with TRBD1. The CDR3 is made up of 16 amino acids. With V trimmed by 0 bases and J by 6 bases, 5 bases remained unmatched. Germline V gives CDR1 SGHRS, CDR2 YFSETQ. CDR3 sequence reads: CASSLASGTGGNEQFF. In nucleotides, the CDR3 is TGCGCCAGCAGCTTGGCCTCCGGGACAGGGGGCAATGAGCAGTTCTTC.

This clone occurred a few times. This chain uses TRBV5-1 with TRBJ2-6; no clear D. V lost 0 bases and J lost 3, with 7 bases in between. Per germline, CDR1 SGHRS and CDR2 YFSETQ. The CDR3 has 15 residues. Written as DNA, the CDR3 is TGCGCCAGCAGCTTGGTTGCAGGTGGGGCCAACGTCCTGACTTTC. It translates to CASSLVAGGANVLTF.